This TCR beta chain was recorded in a study of metastatic and nonmetastatic thyroid tumors. From the PCR reads, TCRdb re-called clones with MiXCR. The sample holds about 38,000 clones, about 30% seen once. No patient had received any treatment before thyroid surgery. The receptor was derived from a male donor with papillary thyroid cancer or a benign thyroid nodule (not recorded which). Some clones in this sample may be carry-over from other donors' samples. The specimen was blood.

CDR3 region: CASSKQGFEAFF. Here the CDR3 DNA reads TGTGCCAGCAGTAAACAGGGCTTTGAAGCTTTCTTT. V gene TRBV6-2 or TRBV6-3 combines with J gene TRBJ1-1; TRBD1 is a possible D gene (6 bases). This CDR3 is built from 12 residues. Germline CDR1 reads MNHEY; CDR2 reads SVGEGT. V lost 5 bases to trimming and J lost 7 bases, with 11 bases between them.